These T cell receptor beta chains were read from a single sample in a study of T cells after yellow fever vaccination. Using its own MiXCR run on the 5' RACE reads, TCRdb lists one record per CDR3 protein. The sample has fewer than 500,000 distinct CDR3 sequences, around 19% seen once. Here the sequenced sample was PBMCs, taken before the yellow fever booster vaccination. Source of these receptors: a man younger than 35 who received the YFV17D yellow fever vaccine. Each CDR3 is given with its conserved first and last residue. Fields, in order: clone size, D gene, V gene, J gene, CDR3 protein, CDR3 DNA. The D gene is left open where the match is weak. Expanded clones are given a class, and other clones once, few, many or no size at all.

clone_size: few; d_call: -; v_call: TRBV6-5; j_call: TRBJ2-3; cdr3_aa: CASSYSTGFTDTQYF; cdr3_nt: TGTGCCAGCAGTTACTCGACGGGATTCACAGATACGCAGTATTTT
clone_size: few; d_call: -; v_call: TRBV20-1; j_call: TRBJ1-5; cdr3_aa: CSARSGTPKGGNQPQHF; cdr3_nt: TGCAGTGCTAGGTCCGGGACCCCCAAAGGAGGCAATCAGCCCCAGCATTTT
clone_size: few; d_call: -; v_call: TRBV12-3/TRBV12-4; j_call: TRBJ2-1; cdr3_aa: CARTGPLGNNEQFF; cdr3_nt: TGTGCCAGAACGGGACCCCTGGGCAACAATGAGCAGTTCTTC
clone_size: -; d_call: -; v_call: TRBV6-1; j_call: TRBJ2-5; cdr3_aa: CASRRWGTQETQYF; cdr3_nt: TGTGCCAGCCGCCGCTGGGGGACCCAAGAGACCCAGTACTTC
clone_size: few; d_call: -; v_call: TRBV6-5; j_call: TRBJ1-1; cdr3_aa: CASSNRRRNTEAFF; cdr3_nt: TGTGCCAGCAGTAACAGACGAAGGAACACTGAAGCTTTCTTT
clone_size: -; d_call: TRBD1; v_call: TRBV5-1; j_call: TRBJ1-1; cdr3_aa: CASSAGTGGVGTEAFF; cdr3_nt: TGCGCCAGCAGCGCCGGGACAGGGGGCGTAGGGACTGAAGCTTTCTTT
clone_size: few; d_call: TRBD2; v_call: TRBV5-6; j_call: TRBJ2-5; cdr3_aa: CASSRGTSGGVFQETQYF; cdr3_nt: TGTGCCAGCAGCCGAGGGACTAGCGGGGGGGTGTTCCAAGAGACCCAGTACTTC
clone_size: -; d_call: -; v_call: TRBV4-2; j_call: TRBJ2-2; cdr3_aa: CASSLPGEPSAPNTGELFF; cdr3_nt: TGTGCCAGCAGCCTCCCGGGGGAGCCGTCCGCGCCGAACACCGGGGAGCTGTTTTTT
clone_size: -; d_call: -; v_call: TRBV11-2; j_call: TRBJ1-1; cdr3_aa: CASSLGRGWNTEAFF; cdr3_nt: TGTGCCAGCAGCTTAGGCAGGGGATGGAACACTGAAGCTTTCTTT
clone_size: -; d_call: -; v_call: TRBV25-1; j_call: TRBJ2-2; cdr3_aa: CASSDSQSTGELFF; cdr3_nt: TGTGCCAGCAGTGATTCACAGAGCACCGGGGAGCTGTTTTTT
clone_size: few; d_call: -; v_call: TRBV12-3/TRBV12-4; j_call: TRBJ2-2; cdr3_aa: CASSFIGTGELFF; cdr3_nt: TGTGCCAGCAGTTTCATTGGCACCGGGGAGCTGTTTTTT
clone_size: -; d_call: TRBD2; v_call: TRBV7-3; j_call: TRBJ2-1; cdr3_aa: CASSPRRGANNEQFF; cdr3_nt: TGTGCCAGCAGCCCCCGGCGGGGGGCTAACAATGAGCAGTTCTTC
clone_size: -; d_call: TRBD1; v_call: TRBV7-2; j_call: TRBJ2-5; cdr3_aa: CASRYRGSQETQYF; cdr3_nt: TGTGCCAGCAGGTACAGGGGATCTCAAGAGACCCAGTACTTC
clone_size: few; d_call: -; v_call: TRBV4-2; j_call: TRBJ1-3; cdr3_aa: CASSQVDPGNTIYF; cdr3_nt: TGTGCCAGCAGCCAAGTGGACCCTGGAAACACCATATATTTT
clone_size: -; d_call: TRBD1; v_call: TRBV19; j_call: TRBJ1-1; cdr3_aa: CASSPDRGKAEAFF; cdr3_nt: TGTGCCAGTAGCCCTGACAGGGGGAAGGCTGAAGCTTTCTTT
clone_size: -; d_call: -; v_call: TRBV18; j_call: TRBJ2-1; cdr3_aa: CASLRDRVSEQFF; cdr3_nt: TGTGCCAGCTTACGAGACCGGGTTAGTGAGCAGTTCTTC
clone_size: -; d_call: -; v_call: TRBV29-1; j_call: TRBJ1-2; cdr3_aa: CSVVGISGYTF; cdr3_nt: TGCAGCGTCGTCGGGATAAGTGGCTACACCTTC
clone_size: few; d_call: -; v_call: TRBV12-3/TRBV12-4; j_call: TRBJ2-3; cdr3_aa: CASSRESYTQYF; cdr3_nt: TGTGCCAGCAGCAGGGAATCATATACGCAGTATTTT
clone_size: once; d_call: -; v_call: TRBV6-5; j_call: TRBJ1-3; cdr3_aa: CASSYSIWDPTGNTIYF; cdr3_nt: TGTGCCAGCAGTTACTCGATATGGGATCCCACTGGAAACACCATATATTTT
clone_size: -; d_call: TRBD1; v_call: TRBV15; j_call: TRBJ1-6; cdr3_aa: CATSSGGPISPLHF; cdr3_nt: TGTGCCACCAGCTCAGGGGGTCCCATTTCACCCCTCCACTTT
clone_size: -; d_call: -; v_call: TRBV12-3/TRBV12-4; j_call: TRBJ1-6; cdr3_aa: CASSEASSYNSPLHF; cdr3_nt: TGTGCCAGCAGTGAGGCCAGCTCCTATAATTCACCCCTCCACTTT
clone_size: -; d_call: TRBD1; v_call: TRBV4-3; j_call: TRBJ1-3; cdr3_aa: CASSQESKGAAGNTIYF; cdr3_nt: TGCGCCAGCAGCCAAGAAAGTAAGGGGGCGGCTGGAAACACCATATATTTT
clone_size: few; d_call: TRBD2; v_call: TRBV29-1; j_call: TRBJ2-3; cdr3_aa: CSVYSGGTDTQYF; cdr3_nt: TGCAGCGTTTATAGCGGGGGCACAGATACGCAGTATTTT
clone_size: few; d_call: -; v_call: TRBV10-3; j_call: TRBJ2-1; cdr3_aa: CAISGTDTYNEQFF; cdr3_nt: TGTGCCATCAGTGGTACGGACACATACAATGAGCAGTTCTTC
clone_size: -; d_call: -; v_call: TRBV4-3; j_call: TRBJ1-2; cdr3_aa: CASSQVFPGAAQRYGYTF; cdr3_nt: TGCGCCAGCAGCCAAGTTTTTCCCGGTGCGGCCCAACGTTATGGCTACACCTTC
clone_size: few; d_call: TRBD1; v_call: TRBV18; j_call: TRBJ2-1; cdr3_aa: CASSPRQGDHEQFF; cdr3_nt: TGTGCCAGCTCACCCAGACAGGGAGATCATGAGCAGTTCTTC
clone_size: many; d_call: -; v_call: TRBV5-8; j_call: TRBJ2-1; cdr3_aa: CASSLLLSGAFF; cdr3_nt: TGTGCCAGCAGCTTACTTCTATCCGGAGCGTTCTTC
clone_size: -; d_call: -; v_call: TRBV7-2; j_call: TRBJ2-3; cdr3_aa: CASSLGIRTDTQYF; cdr3_nt: TGTGCCAGCAGCTTGGGCATACGTACAGATACGCAGTATTTT